This T cell receptor (beta chain) was documented in a study of T cell responses to AZD1222 COVID-19 vaccine. Findings and limits, study-wide: The sample set comprised mostly white British donors with more females, and clonal diversity was possibly underestimated. At baseline, just a handful of AZD1222 recipients tested seropositive. Two doses of AZD1222 preceded a rise in Spike-specific TCR breadth and depth.

Sequencing was performed with immunoSEQ multiplex PCR; in TCRdb, only in-frame clones are kept and a portion is missing. The table has approximately 100,000 clones, 90% seen once. J was trimmed by 8 bases and V by 7 bases; bases with no gene match: 8. CDR1 and CDR2 (germline): SGHRS, YFSETQ. The CDR3 spans 14 residues. Note on this clone: Its antigen is still unknown.

Recipients boosted at about 4 weeks or about 12 weeks are pooled. The chain uses TRBV5-1 and TRBJ2-1, with TRBD2 identical over 11 bases. This sample comprised peripheral blood, obtained 28 days after the second AZD1222 dose. The receptor comes from an adult who received the AZD1222 COVID-19 vaccine. The CDR3 DNA reads as TGCGCCAGCCGTAGCGGGGGGGCCTTCCATGAGCAGTTCTTC. It yields the protein CASRSGGAFHEQFF.